This T cell receptor beta chain came from a study of blood T cell repertoires in COVID-19. Whole-study context: Samples representing acute and convalescent COVID-19 were sourced from the United States, Italy and Spain. T cells, B-cell-depleted T cells, or PBMCs supplied cDNA or gDNA.

The authors' processing: From reference gene primer amplification, estimates of nucleated cell counts were derived. Sequencing used immunoSEQ multiplex PCR; TCRdb keeps in-frame clones, though not all of them. For V, J and clone size, that table is used; D and trimming come from the DNA. The sample records some 67,000 clones, more than 70% being singletons. This CDR3 is 13 amino acids long. Germline CDR1 reads SEHNR; CDR2 reads FQNEAQ (reference sequence). V was pared by 5 bases and J by 2 bases, with 10 bases between. The clonotype was recovered from a woman aged 55-70 years with acute or convalescent COVID-19. The V call is TRBV7-9, the J call TRBJ2-7, with D maybe TRBD1 (6 bases). What was sequenced was peripheral blood. CDR3 loop: CASSGDTAYEQYF. CDR3 nucleotide sequence: TGTGCCAGCAGCGGGGACACGGCCTACGAGCAGTACTTC.